The TCR beta chain under discussion was sequenced for a study of read filtering for tumor transcriptome and immune sequencing (dated by TCRdb to 2019 to 2021). As for the study more broadly: The cohort had around 16 male and approximately 14 female patients with a mean age of roughly 62 years, ranging from about 40 to 85. By revised international staging, 8 or 9 patients were R-ISS I, under 20 were R-ISS II and roughly seven were R-ISS III. Whole-transcriptome libraries were prepared with the TruSeq RNA Access Library Prep Kit after DNase treatment. TCR-region mapped reads per sample ranged from about 4.05 to 11 million with IR-seq versus only about 75 to 1,400 with RNA-seq. The study compared TCR repertoires from targeted immune repertoire sequencing and bulk whole-transcriptome sequencing run on the same bone marrow samples. One of the main goals was to work out a read-filtering strategy for immune repertoire data, in particular whether clonotypes backed by only a single read should be removed.

Results and caveats for the whole study, not just this receptor: The sorted CD138-negative fraction was not purified T cells but a mixed bone marrow immune population. When single-read clonotypes were removed, the proportions of shared clonotypes in IR-seq and RNA-seq correlated more strongly. In IR-seq, approximately 80% of clonotypes but roughly 3.5% of total reads were represented by single-read clonotypes, whereas in RNA-seq, about 70% of clonotypes and almost 45% of reads were represented by single-read clonotypes. Compared with RNA-seq, IR-seq captured clonotypes at much greater depth and more reliably, and a smaller IR-seq throughput was enough to identify most of the shared clonotypes.

Each patient had bone marrow sampled at the time of active disease. Ficoll-Hypaque density gradient centrifugation was used to isolate the bone marrow mononuclear cells. CD138-negative cells were obtained by negative selection after labeling with CD138 magnetic microbeads on a MACS separator, removing myeloma plasma cells. Flow cytometry on an Attune NxT with CD138 antibodies was used to check the purity of the isolated cells. TRIzol reagent was used to extract total RNA, which was then quantified with a NanoDrop spectrophotometer. Paired RNA-seq and IR-seq were performed on each patient's CD138-negative bone marrow sample. This clonotype was seen a single time. The antigen this receptor binds is unknown. The junction does not match germline at one end; this may be a read error. CDR1 and CDR2, looked up from the germline V gene, are ENHRY and SYGVKD. The CDR3 covers 13 residues, taking in both the cysteine and the phenylalanine. CDR3 DNA is the only sequence kept; it has 39 bases, read in frame from the first base.

TCR libraries were built from approximately 400 ng RNA with the Immunoverse kit, using molecular barcoded adaptors covering alpha/delta and beta/gamma chains. The same RNA used for transcriptome sequencing was used for TCR library preparation. Sequencing of TCR libraries was carried out on an Illumina HiSeq 4000 with 2 x 150 cycles. Per the authors' processing: With MiXCR, TCR reads were aligned to human V, D, J and C references and assembled into CDR3 clonotypes, with quality filtering and error correction included. Clonotype counts and gene usage diversity were analyzed with the tcR package in R. For inspection of raw mapping reads, RNA-seq reads were mapped by STAR aligner version 2.5.3a onto GRCh37 of the human genome. To test the effect of sequencing depth on detected clonotypes, IR-seq fastq files were randomly downsampled using Seqtk 1.3. TCRdb reanalyzed the raw reads on its own, using fastp at Q25 for trimming and MiXCR for clone calling, and kept in-frame beta chains. A single entry per CDR3 protein holds the most common genes and DNA from its merged rows. These V and J calls derive from TCRdb rather than the authors' analysis. Counted in this sample were under 40,000 distinct CDR3 sequences; roughly 15% of them appeared once. The biggest ten clones account for roughly 18% of the sample.

The material sequenced was a population of CD138-negative cells sorted from bone marrow. Sample cell subset or site, as interpreted from the label and publication: bone marrow mononuclear cells depleted of CD138+ plasma/myeloma cells by negative magnetic selection. The receptor was isolated from a donor over 35 with multiple myeloma. In this chain, TRBV10-3 is recombined with TRBJ2-7; the D gene is possibly TRBD1, with 6 bases matching. The CDR3 has the sequence CAISGPTGLRKDF. DNA sequence: TGTGCCATCAGTGGGCCGACAGGCCTCCGGAAGGACTTC.